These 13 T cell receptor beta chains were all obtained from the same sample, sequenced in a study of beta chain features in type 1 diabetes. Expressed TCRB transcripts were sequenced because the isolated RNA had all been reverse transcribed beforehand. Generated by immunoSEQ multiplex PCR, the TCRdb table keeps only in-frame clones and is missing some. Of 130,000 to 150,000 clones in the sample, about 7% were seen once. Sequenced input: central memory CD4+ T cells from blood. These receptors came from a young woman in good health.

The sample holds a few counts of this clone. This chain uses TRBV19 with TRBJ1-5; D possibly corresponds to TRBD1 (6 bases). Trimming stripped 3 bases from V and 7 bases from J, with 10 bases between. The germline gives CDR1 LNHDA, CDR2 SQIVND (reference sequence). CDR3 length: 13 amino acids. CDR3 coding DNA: TGTGCCAGTAGTATGGGCAGGGGACAGCCCCAGCATTTT. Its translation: CASSMGRGQPQHF.

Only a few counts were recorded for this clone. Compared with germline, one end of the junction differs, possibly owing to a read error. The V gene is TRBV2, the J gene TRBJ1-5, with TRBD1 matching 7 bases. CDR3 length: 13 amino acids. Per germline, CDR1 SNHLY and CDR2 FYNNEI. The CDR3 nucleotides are TGTGCCAGCAGGGAAGACAGGGCCCAGCCCCAGCATTTT. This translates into CASREDRAQPQHF.

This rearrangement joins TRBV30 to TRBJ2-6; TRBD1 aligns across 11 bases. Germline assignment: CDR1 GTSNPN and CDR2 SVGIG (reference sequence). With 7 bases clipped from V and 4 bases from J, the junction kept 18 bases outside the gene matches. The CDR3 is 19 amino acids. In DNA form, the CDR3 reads TGTGCCTCCCTTTTTTGGACAGGGGGCGCGGGGGCCGGGGCCAACGTCCTGACTTTC. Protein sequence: CASLFWTGGAGAGANVLTF. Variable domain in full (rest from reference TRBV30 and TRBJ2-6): SQTIHQWPATLVQPVGSPLSLECTVEGTSNPNLYWYRQAAGRGLQLLFYSVGIGQISSEVPQNLSASRPQDRQFILSSKKLLLSDSGFYLCASLFWTGGAGAGANVLTFGAGSRLTVL.

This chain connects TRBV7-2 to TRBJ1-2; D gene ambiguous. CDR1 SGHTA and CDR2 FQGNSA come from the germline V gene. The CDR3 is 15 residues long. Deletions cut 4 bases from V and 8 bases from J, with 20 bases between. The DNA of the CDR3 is TGTGCCAGCAGCTCCCCCGAGGCGTACTCGGGGGGCTACACCTTC. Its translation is CASSSPEAYSGGYTF.

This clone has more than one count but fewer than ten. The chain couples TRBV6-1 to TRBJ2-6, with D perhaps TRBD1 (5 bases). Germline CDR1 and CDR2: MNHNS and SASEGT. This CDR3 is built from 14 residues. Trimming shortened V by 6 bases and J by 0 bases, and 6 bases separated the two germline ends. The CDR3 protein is CASRDSSGANVLTF. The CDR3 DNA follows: TGTGCCAGCAGAGACAGCTCTGGGGCCAACGTCCTGACTTTC.

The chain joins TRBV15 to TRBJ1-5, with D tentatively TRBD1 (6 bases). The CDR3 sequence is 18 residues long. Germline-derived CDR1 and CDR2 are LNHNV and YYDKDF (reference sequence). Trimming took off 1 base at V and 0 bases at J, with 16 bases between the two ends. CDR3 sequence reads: CATSRGSGDTLSNQPQHF. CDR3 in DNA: TGTGCCACCAGCAGAGGGTCCGGGGACACCCTTAGCAATCAGCCCCAGCATTTT.

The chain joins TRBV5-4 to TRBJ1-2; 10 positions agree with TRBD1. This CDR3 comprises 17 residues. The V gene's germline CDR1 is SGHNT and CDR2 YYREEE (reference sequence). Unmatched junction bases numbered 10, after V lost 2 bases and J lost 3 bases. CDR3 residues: CASSFGSGQGIDYGYTF. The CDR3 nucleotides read TGTGCCAGCAGCTTCGGGTCGGGACAGGGGATCGACTATGGCTACACCTTC.

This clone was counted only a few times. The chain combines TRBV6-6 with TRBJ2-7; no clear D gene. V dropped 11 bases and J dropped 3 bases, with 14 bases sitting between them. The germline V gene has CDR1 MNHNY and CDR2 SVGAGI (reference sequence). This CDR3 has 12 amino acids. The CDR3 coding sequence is TGTGCCGCGGCGGAATACTACTACGAGCAGTACTTC. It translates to CAAAEYYYEQYF.

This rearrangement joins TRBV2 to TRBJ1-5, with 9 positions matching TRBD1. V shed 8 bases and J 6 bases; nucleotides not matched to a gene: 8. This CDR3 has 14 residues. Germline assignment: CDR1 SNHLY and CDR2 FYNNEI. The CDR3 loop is CASLGPDRGQPQHF. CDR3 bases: TGTGCCAGCCTAGGGCCGGACAGGGGTCAGCCCCAGCATTTT.

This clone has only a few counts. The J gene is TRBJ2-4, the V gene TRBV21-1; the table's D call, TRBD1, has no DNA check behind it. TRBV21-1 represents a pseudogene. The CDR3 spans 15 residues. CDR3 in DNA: TGTGCCAGCAGCGCCCCAGGGGCACTTAAAAACATTCAGTACTTC. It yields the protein CASSAPGALKNIQYF.

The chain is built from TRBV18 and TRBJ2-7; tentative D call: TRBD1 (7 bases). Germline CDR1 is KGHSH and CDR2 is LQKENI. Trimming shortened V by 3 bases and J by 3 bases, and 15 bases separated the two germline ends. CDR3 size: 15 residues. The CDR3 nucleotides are TGTGCCAGCTCACCCTCCAGGGGGGCGGGCTACGAGCAGTACTTC. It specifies CASSPSRGAGYEQYF.

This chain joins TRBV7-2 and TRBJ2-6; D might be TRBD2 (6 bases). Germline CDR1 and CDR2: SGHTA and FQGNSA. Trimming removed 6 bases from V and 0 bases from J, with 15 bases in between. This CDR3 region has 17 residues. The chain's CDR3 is CASSQGRGSSGANVLTF. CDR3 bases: TGTGCCAGCAGTCAAGGACGGGGGTCCTCTGGGGCCAACGTCCTGACTTTC.

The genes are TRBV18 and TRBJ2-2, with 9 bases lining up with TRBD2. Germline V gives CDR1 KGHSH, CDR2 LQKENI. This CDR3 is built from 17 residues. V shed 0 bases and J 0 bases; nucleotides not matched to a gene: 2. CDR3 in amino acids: CASSPPAGGPNTGELFF. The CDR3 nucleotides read TGTGCCAGCTCACCACCAGCGGGAGGCCCGAACACCGGGGAGCTGTTTTTT. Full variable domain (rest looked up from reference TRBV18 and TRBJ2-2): NAGVMQNPRHLVRRRGQEARLRCSPMKGHSHVYWYRQLPEEGLKFMVYLQKENIIDESGMPKERFSAEFPKEGPSILRIQQVVRGDSAAYFCASSPPAGGPNTGELFFGEGSRLTVL.